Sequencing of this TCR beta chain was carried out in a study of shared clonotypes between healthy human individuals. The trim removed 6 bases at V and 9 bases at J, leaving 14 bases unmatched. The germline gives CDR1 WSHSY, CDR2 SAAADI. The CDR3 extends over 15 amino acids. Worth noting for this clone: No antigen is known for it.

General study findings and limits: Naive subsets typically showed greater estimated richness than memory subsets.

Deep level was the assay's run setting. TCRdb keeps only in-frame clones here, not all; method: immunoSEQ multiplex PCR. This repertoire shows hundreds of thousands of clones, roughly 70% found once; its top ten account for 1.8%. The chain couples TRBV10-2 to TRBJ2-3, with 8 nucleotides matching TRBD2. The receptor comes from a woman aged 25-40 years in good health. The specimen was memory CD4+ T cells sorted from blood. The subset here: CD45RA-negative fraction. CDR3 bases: TGCGCCAGCAGAGGAGGACTAGCCACCGTCATGACGCAGTATTTT. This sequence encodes CASRGGLATVMTQYF.